The 26 T cell receptor beta chains below come from one sample, sequenced in a study of CD8 T cells in Susac syndrome. Random hexamers were used to reverse transcribe the RNA input (roughly 0.5 to 1 ug). TCRdb re-derived calls from the immunoSEQ multiplex PCR reads in MiXCR, one entry per CDR3 protein. This table holds tens of thousands of distinct CDR3 sequences, 85% to 95% found once. Material for sequencing was CD8+ T cells from PBMCs. The receptors come from a human donor in good health.

V is TRBV24-1 and J is TRBJ2-5; TRBD1 might be the D (5 bases). Between the trimmed V and J ends, which lost 2 bases and 5 bases, there was a span of 14 bases. CDR3 size: 15 residues. CDR1 is KGHDR and CDR2 is SFDVKD in the germline V gene. Written as DNA, the CDR3 is TGTGCCACCAGTGATTCCCAGAGGACAAGCGAGACCCAGTACTTC. Amino acids: CATSDSQRTSETQYF.

V and J are TRBV12-3 or TRBV12-4 and TRBJ2-3; D not resolved. Trimming removed 5 bases from V and 4 bases from J, with 10 bases in between. The CDR3 is 13 residues long. The CDR3 sequence: CASSLRQPDTQYF. CDR3 DNA sequence: TGTGCCAGCAGTCTCCGCCAGCCAGATACGCAGTATTTT.

The chain recombines TRBV4-1 with TRBJ1-4; 7 bases are a match to TRBD1. The CDR3 runs to 16 residues. Germline values: CDR1 MGHRA, CDR2 YSYEKL. The V segment lost 1 base and the J segment 7 bases; nucleotides outside the gene matches: 9. CDR3 in amino acids: CASSQVFQGEGEKLFF. CDR3 DNA: TGCGCCAGCAGCCAAGTTTTCCAGGGGGAAGGTGAAAAACTGTTTTTT.

The chain is built from TRBV7-9 and TRBJ2-7; D ambiguous. Between the trimmed V and J ends, which lost 5 bases and 5 bases, there was a span of 13 bases. This CDR3 has 13 residues. Germline CDR1 is SEHNR and CDR2 is FQNEAQ (reference sequence). The CDR3 sequence is CASSPRLQDEQYF. The CDR3 nucleotides are TGTGCCAGCAGCCCCCGTCTTCAGGACGAGCAGTACTTC. The whole variable domain, filled in from reference TRBV7-9 and TRBJ2-7, reads DTGVSQNPRHKITKRGQNVTFRCDPISEHNRLYWYRQTLGQGPEFLTYFQNEAQLEKSRLLSDRFSAERPKGSFSTLEIQRTEQGDSAMYLCASSPRLQDEQYFGPGTRLTVT.

The rearrangement joins TRBV2 to TRBJ2-1; no reliable D call. From germline, CDR1 is SNHLY and CDR2 FYNNEI. V was shortened by 6 bases and J by 10 bases, with 7 bases between the two germline ends. The CDR3 has 10 amino acids. CDR3 in DNA: TGTGCCAGCAGCAAGAGGGAGCAGTTCTTC. Amino acid sequence: CASSKREQFF.

This rearrangement joins TRBV6-1 to TRBJ2-5; unclear D gene. The V gene's germline CDR1 is MNHNS and CDR2 SASEGT. Trimming left V 3 bases short and J 5 bases short, with 13 bases between. The CDR3 loop spans 14 amino acids. The CDR3 coding sequence is TGTGCCAGCAGTGAGGCCCTAGACGGGGAGACCCAGTACTTC. As protein: CASSEALDGETQYF.

This rearrangement joins TRBV25-1 to TRBJ2-7; perhaps TRBD2 as D (5 bases). The CDR3 runs to 11 residues. The germline V gene encodes CDR1 MGHDK and CDR2 SYGVNS. Trimming removed 8 bases at V and 3 bases at J, with 8 bases between. CDR3 in DNA: TGTGCCAGCTCCGGAGGCTACGAGCAGTACGTC. Protein product: CASSGGYEQYV.

The rearrangement links TRBV4-3 to TRBJ2-4; 8 nucleotides agree with TRBD1. There are 19 residues in the CDR3. Per germline, CDR1 LGHNA and CDR2 YSLEER. The J segment lost 0 bases and the V segment lost 0 bases, leaving 10 bases of the junction unmatched. The CDR3 sequence is CASSQDRTGSNIAKNIQYF. In DNA, the CDR3 is TGCGCCAGCAGCCAAGATCGGACAGGGTCCAACATAGCCAAAAACATTCAGTACTTC.

The chain carries TRBV27 and TRBJ2-3, with D perhaps TRBD1 or TRBD2 (6 bases each). Germline V CDR1 and CDR2: MNHEY, SMNVEV (reference sequence). The CDR3 contains 14 residues. Between the trimmed V and J ends, which lost 3 bases and 7 bases, there was a span of 14 bases. Here the CDR3 DNA reads TGTGCCAGCAGTTTGGTGGGGGGCACGAATACGCAGTATTTT. This sequence encodes CASSLVGGTNTQYF.

The rearrangement uses TRBV7-9 and TRBJ2-7; tentative D call: TRBD1 (5 bases). Deletions cut 3 bases from V and 0 bases from J, with 6 bases between. CDR1 is SEHNR and CDR2 is FQNEAQ in the germline V gene (reference sequence). The CDR3 consists of 13 residues. The CDR3 nucleotides are TGTGCCAGCAGCTTTCAGGGCTCCTACGAGCAGTACTTC. Amino acid sequence: CASSFQGSYEQYF.

The chain carries TRBV15 and TRBJ2-7, with 16 bases aligning to TRBD2. V dropped 4 bases and J dropped 4; count of bases not matched to a gene: 13. Germline CDR1 and CDR2: LNHNV and YYDKDF (reference sequence). There are 19 residues in the CDR3. The CDR3 is CATSTVPGLAGGSAYEQYV. The CDR3 coding sequence is TGTGCCACCAGCACAGTACCGGGACTAGCGGGAGGGAGCGCTTACGAGCAGTACGTC.

V and J are TRBV7-9 and TRBJ2-5; maybe TRBD2 (7 bases). V dropped 5 bases and J dropped 4 bases, with 14 bases sitting between them. This CDR3 comprises 14 residues. The germline gives CDR1 SEHNR, CDR2 FQNEAQ (reference sequence). DNA for the CDR3: TGTGCCAGCAGCGACTCGGGGGGCAGAGAGACCCAGTACTTC. Translation gives CASSDSGGRETQYF.

This chain connects TRBV20-1 to TRBJ1-5; no definite D call. Between the trimmed V and J ends, which lost 0 bases and 0 bases, there was a span of 12 bases. This CDR3 has 16 residues. Germline V gene lookup returns CDR1 DFQATT and CDR2 SNEGSKA (reference sequence). As DNA, the CDR3 is TGCAGTGCTAGAGATCACCACAGTGATAGCAATCAGCCCCAGCATTTT. It translates to CSARDHHSDSNQPQHF.

This clonotype has just one count. This rearrangement joins TRBV14 to TRBJ1-2; no clear D gene. Germline CDR1 reads SGHDN; CDR2 reads FVKESK. This CDR3 has 12 residues. The V end was cut by 0 bases, the J end by 7 bases, with 6 bases between. The CDR3 sequence is CASSQDGVGYTF. In DNA form, the CDR3 reads TGTGCCAGCAGCCAAGATGGGGTTGGCTACACCTTC.

The gene calls are TRBV12-5 and TRBJ2-1, with D hard to call. V was clipped by 5 bases and J by 8 bases, with 7 bases between them. Germline loops: CDR1 LGHNT, CDR2 FRNRAP. This CDR3 spans 11 amino acids. CDR3 DNA sequence: TGTGCTAGTGGTCAAGAGTATGAGCAGTTCTTC. Protein product: CASGQEYEQFF.

This chain joins TRBV29-1 and TRBJ1-2, with 9 positions matching TRBD1. Trimming took 6 bases from V and 2 from J; bases not matched to a gene: 10. From germline, CDR1 is SQVTM and CDR2 ANQGSEA. This CDR3 has 15 amino acids. The CDR3 region is CSVFPGTGPNYGYTF. DNA of the CDR3: TGCAGCGTCTTCCCCGGGACAGGGCCGAACTATGGCTACACCTTC.

This chain uses TRBV13 with TRBJ2-3; D possibly corresponds to TRBD2 (5 bases). The germline V gene has CDR1 PRHDT and CDR2 FYEKMQ (reference sequence). The CDR3 has 15 amino acids. The V gene lost 3 bases and the J gene lost 0 bases, with 10 bases spanning the gap. The CDR3 protein is CASSLRVGSTDTQYF. The CDR3 DNA reads TGTGCCAGCAGCTTGAGGGTTGGGAGCACAGATACGCAGTATTTT.

The V call is TRBV29-1, the J call TRBJ2-7; D unclear. The CDR3 is 12 residues long. CDR1 and CDR2 from the germline V gene are SQVTM and ANQGSEA. The V and J ends lost 7 bases and 3 bases respectively, with 13 bases between them. The CDR3 sequence is CSARRAGYEQYF. CDR3 DNA sequence: TGCAGCGCCCGCCGGGCAGGCTACGAGCAGTACTTC.

The chain combines TRBV4-1 with TRBJ2-6; no firm D call. Per the germline V gene, CDR1 is MGHRA and CDR2 is YSYEKL. V was cut by 0 bases and J by 4 bases, with 10 bases left in between. This CDR3 is 16 amino acids long. The CDR3 reads CASSQDGYPGANVLTF. DNA of the CDR3: TGCGCCAGCAGCCAAGATGGGTATCCAGGGGCCAACGTCCTGACTTTC.

The genes are TRBV27 and TRBJ2-7; no clear D gene. V was trimmed by 5 bases and J by 4 bases, leaving 18 bases between them. Germline V gives CDR1 MNHEY, CDR2 SMNVEV (reference sequence). The CDR3 loop spans 15 amino acids. The CDR3 is CASSLTGEAVYEQYV. The DNA of the CDR3 is TGTGCCAGCAGTCTAACCGGAGAGGCAGTGTACGAGCAGTACGTC.

This chain uses TRBV24-1 with TRBJ2-3, with TRBD2 matching over 7 bases. The CDR3 is 16 amino acids. The V gene end was trimmed by 1 base and the J gene end by 5 bases; junction bases not matched to a gene: 8. From germline, CDR1 is KGHDR and CDR2 SFDVKD. CDR3 sequence (DNA): TGTGCCACCAGTGATTTCGCCAGAGGGAGGGGAGATACGCAGTATTTT. Its protein product is CATSDFARGRGDTQYF.

This chain links TRBV6-2 or TRBV6-3 with TRBJ1-2; D uncertain. This CDR3 contains 12 residues. V dropped 7 bases and J dropped 5 bases, with 11 bases sitting between them. CDR1 and CDR2 (germline): MNHEY, SVGEGT. The CDR3 DNA sequence: TGTGCCAGCACCCAGTGGCCTTATGGCTACACCTTC. Translated, it gives CASTQWPYGYTF.

This chain links TRBV7-9 with TRBJ2-7; D gene ambiguous. Germline V gene lookup returns CDR1 SEHNR and CDR2 FQNEAQ (reference sequence). There are 17 residues in the CDR3. V was trimmed by 2 bases and J by 2 bases, leaving 19 bases between them. The CDR3 loop is CASSLSRTDTLTYEQYV. CDR3 sequence (DNA): TGTGCCAGCAGCTTATCCAGGACCGACACTTTGACCTACGAGCAGTACGTC.

This clonotype was seen a single time. The rearrangement joins TRBV27 to TRBJ2-2; D is uncertain. CDR1 and CDR2 (germline): MNHEY, SMNVEV (reference sequence). Trimming cost V 2 bases and J 6 bases, with 7 bases left between them. This CDR3 region has 13 residues. The CDR3 protein is CASSLKEAGELFF. Written as DNA, the CDR3 is TGTGCCAGCAGTTTAAAGGAAGCCGGGGAGCTGTTTTTT.

The V gene is TRBV27, the J gene TRBJ1-2; D gene unclear. Germline V gene sequence: CDR1 MNHEY, CDR2 SMNVEV (reference sequence). This CDR3 contains 13 residues. Between the trimmed V and J ends, which lost 5 bases and 3 bases, there was a span of 10 bases. CDR3 sequence (DNA): TGTGCCAGCAGTCCGGGTGGGGACTATGGCTACACCTTC. Encoded protein: CASSPGGDYGYTF.

This clonotype was picked up one time. The chain is built from TRBV29-1 and TRBJ2-1; TRBD2 agrees at 7 bases. The CDR3 length is 14 residues. Trimming cost V 5 bases and J 9 bases; bases outside gene matches: 13. Germline lookup yields CDR1 SQVTM and CDR2 ANQGSEA. DNA for the CDR3: TGCAGCGTTTCCAGGCCTAGCGGACCCCCTGAGCAGTTCTTC. Its translation is CSVSRPSGPPEQFF.